This TCR beta chain was sequenced during a study of cytomegalovirus exposure and HLA in healthy donors. Broader study findings: Rare TCR sequences dominated, though some public TCRs recurred in many donors. It emerged from a later analysis that several of the most significant clusters appeared to be linked to common viral pathogens. Available immune exposure information was restricted to CMV serostatus only.

This clone has only a few counts. The antigen is not known. The PCR was carried out with 60 Vbeta primers and 13 Jbeta primers. TCRdb's table, derived via immunoSEQ multiplex PCR, lists solely in-frame clones and lacks some. Of under 150,000 clones listed, 70% to 90% are singletons. Healthy people donating bone marrow made up the donors. This clonotype originated in a woman aged 40-49 years in good health and CMV-seropositive. The sequenced sample consisted of PBMCs.

CDR3: CAARLGGARTEAFF. CDR3 coding DNA: TGTGCCGCACGCCTTGGGGGGGCGCGGACTGAAGCTTTCTTT. J is TRBJ1-1 and V is TRBV28, with TRBD1 as a possible D gene (6 bases). V lost 11 bases to trimming and J lost 5 bases, with 21 bases between them. This CDR3 region has 14 residues. Germline CDR1 and CDR2: MDHEN and SYDVKM.